What follows describes a single T cell receptor beta chain. Antigen: not known. This entry is derived from a study of OX40 agonist ivuxolimab in advanced cancers. Across the whole study: Partial responses were achieved by three patients, of whom one had hepatocellular carcinoma and two had cutaneous melanoma.

Overall study results and limits: At 0.1 to 3.0 mg/kg and by week 6, clonal expansion occurred in CD4+ and CD8+ blood T cells.

The protocol was immunoSEQ multiplex PCR, while the TCRdb copy is restricted to in-frame clones and leaves out a portion. The sample has about 73,000 clones; 80% to 90% are singletons. Germline V CDR1 and CDR2: SGHNT, YYREEE (reference sequence). Trimming cost V 0 bases and J 4 bases, with 6 bases left between them. CDR3 length: 13 residues. The chain carries TRBV5-4 and TRBJ2-3; unclear D gene. The sample in question was CD4+ or CD8+ T cells sorted from blood, obtained in a trial of the OX40 agonist ivuxolimab. This receptor was identified in an adult with an advanced solid tumor such as melanoma, head and neck, liver or kidney cancer. The CDR3 is CASSLAGSDTQYF. CDR3 coding DNA: TGTGCCAGCAGCTTGGCCGGGTCAGATACGCAGTATTTT.